Listed below are T cell receptor beta chains from one sample, sequenced in a study of blood T cell repertoires in COVID-19. The data were produced by immunoSEQ multiplex PCR, yet TCRdb's version contains in-frame clones alone and is incomplete. The sample has some 270,000 clones; 85% to 90% are singletons. Sample: peripheral blood. The source of these receptors is a man younger than 40 with acute or convalescent COVID-19. CDR3s leave out the opening cysteine and the closing phenylalanine or tryptophan. D genes are given only for firm matches.

D	V	J	CDR3
-	TRBV5-5	TRBJ2-5	ASSLAVGFGETQY
-	TRBV19	TRBJ1-4	ATTDGQALEKLF
TRBD1	TRBV19	TRBJ1-2	ASSGNRGRWSYGYT
-	TRBV19	TRBJ1-5	ATGGRGSNQPQH
TRBD1	TRBV15	TRBJ2-7	ATSRDPNRGAYEQY
TRBD1	TRBV2	TRBJ1-5	ASSVGTGGQPQH
-	TRBV5-1	TRBJ1-1	ASSLQAKNTEAF
-	TRBV18	TRBJ2-3	ASSPRMGTVTDTQY
TRBD1	TRBV5-1	TRBJ2-7	ASSLGGTGYEQY
TRBD1	TRBV5-1	TRBJ2-7	ASSRGGEGGPEQY
TRBD2	TRBV2	TRBJ2-3	ASSATSGRVDTQY
-	TRBV4-1	TRBJ2-3	ASSQGTNTDTQY
-	TRBV2	TRBJ1-1	ASRGSTRTITEAF
-	TRBV7-2	TRBJ2-1	ASSLGSGVSYNEQF
TRBD2	TRBV30	TRBJ2-7	AWTSGAYEQY
-	TRBV27	TRBJ1-2	ASSLSREGYYGYT
-	TRBV27	TRBJ1-6	ASSLSGQYNSPLH
-	TRBV10-1	TRBJ2-3	ASSVQTSQDTQY
-	TRBV5-6	TRBJ2-7	ASSLSSGLSYEQY
TRBD2	TRBV11-2	TRBJ2-1	ASSLVGSGVGSYNEQF
-	TRBV4-1	TRBJ1-5	ASSQPGFRNQPQH
-	TRBV9	TRBJ1-2	ASSADRLKRNYGYT
-	TRBV15	TRBJ1-1	ATSQNTEAF
-	TRBV7-9	TRBJ2-5	ASSRATGGETQY
-	TRBV5-1	TRBJ2-1	ASGSSYNEQF
-	TRBV7-8	TRBJ1-5	ASSRARQNNQPQH
-	TRBV4-1	TRBJ1-3	ASSPGTSGNTIY
TRBD1	TRBV14	TRBJ2-3	ASSHHRGSGTDTQY
-	TRBV30	TRBJ1-1	AWSQRSLNTEAF
-	TRBV15	TRBJ2-3	ATSRERESQY
-	TRBV28	TRBJ1-4	ASRIGVPEKLF
-	TRBV28	TRBJ1-6	ASIGGVYNSPLH
-	TRBV4-2	TRBJ1-2	ASSQSNPQDGYT
TRBD1	TRBV2	TRBJ2-7	ASRDDRGAYEQY
-	TRBV7-9	TRBJ2-1	ASSPTGISYNEQF
-	TRBV6-6	TRBJ2-5	ASSSLTIKETQY
-	TRBV21-1	TRBJ2-3	ASSKRSPAHTDTQY
TRBD1	TRBV9	TRBJ1-5	ASSTGGAPYSNQPQH
TRBD2	TRBV27	TRBJ2-5	ASSGTSGGTTQY
TRBD2	TRBV9	TRBJ2-1	ASSVVAGVLNEQF
-	TRBV28	TRBJ2-1	ASRLGRGYNEQF
-	TRBV19	TRBJ1-1	ASNLGGARAF
-	TRBV11-2	TRBJ2-5	ASSFLPGETQY
TRBD1	TRBV5-4	TRBJ1-2	ASSPWGQGATGYT
-	TRBV7-3	TRBJ2-3	ASSSQGTPRDTQY
-	TRBV19	TRBJ1-5	ASSRKMGQGNQPQH
-	TRBV7-3	TRBJ1-6	ASSLTGGHYNSPLH
-	TRBV5-4	TRBJ1-1	ASSPLQGFTEAF
TRBD1	TRBV5-8	TRBJ1-1	ASVPGQGYNTEAF
TRBD1	TRBV5-1	TRBJ1-2	ASSPGQAPRSGYT
-	TRBV30	TRBJ2-2	AWSVDTGELF
-	TRBV5-1	TRBJ1-6	ASSMGLLLNSPLH
-	TRBV6-6	TRBJ1-1	ASSRMGTGKTEAF
TRBD1	TRBV5-4	TRBJ1-3	ASSLETGPGNTIY
-	TRBV2	TRBJ1-3	ASRLHSGNTIY